Sequencing of this TCR beta chain was carried out in a study of blood T cell repertoires in COVID-19. Study background: Sources were T cells, B-cell-depleted T cells, or PBMCs; the material itself was cDNA or gDNA.

The data were produced by immunoSEQ multiplex PCR, yet TCRdb's version contains in-frame clones alone and is incomplete. The sample contains about 230,000 clones, 70% to 90% of which appear only once. CDR3 length: 16 amino acids. Germline values: CDR1 LNHDA, CDR2 SQIVND (reference sequence). V gave up 7 bases and J gave up 2 bases; unmatched junction bases: 8. The sequence derives from a woman aged 70-85 years with active or convalescent COVID-19. Material for sequencing was peripheral blood. This chain joins TRBV19 and TRBJ1-3; TRBD1 aligns across 10 bases. The CDR3 loop is CASTRTGGNAGNTIYF. CDR3 coding DNA: TGTGCCAGTACAAGGACAGGGGGTAATGCTGGAAACACCATATATTTT.